Listed here is a single TCR beta chain. Authors' analysis steps: Amplification of reference gene primers provided the estimated nucleated cell counts. This table comes from immunoSEQ multiplex PCR, and its TCRdb copy is limited to in-frame clones, with some not included. From that table come the V and J calls and clone size; the DNA was used to work out D and trimming. The repertoire holds roughly 140,000 clones, around nine tenths seen once, with around 2.5% in the top ten. These data are taken from a study of blood T cell repertoires in COVID-19. Study-wide context: The origin of the acute and convalescent COVID-19 samples was the United States, Italy and Spain. T cells, B-cell-depleted T cells, or PBMCs supplied cDNA or gDNA.

Per germline, CDR1 LGHDT and CDR2 YNNKEL (reference sequence). The CDR3 is 13 residues long. V lost 1 base and J 8 bases, leaving 11 bases between the germline ends. Source material: peripheral blood. The chain combines TRBV3-1 (or the pseudogene TRBV3-2) with TRBJ1-1, with a possible D match to TRBD1 (5 bases). The clonotype was recovered from a woman between 65 and 79 years old with acute or convalescent COVID-19. The CDR3 loop is CASSQGGRAEAFF. In nucleotides, the CDR3 is TGTGCCAGCAGCCAAGGGGGCCGGGCAGAAGCTTTCTTT.